One sample yielded the 15 T cell receptor beta chains listed below, sequenced in a study of blood T cells in healthy people across ages. PCR was performed a second time for roughly 7 to 12 cycles using a sample-barcoded 5' primer and a J-beta primer mix. TCRdb re-derived calls from the 5' RACE reads in MiXCR, one entry per CDR3 protein. The sample comprises about 690,000 distinct CDR3 sequences, 40% to 50% of which are singletons, and roughly 30% rests with the top ten. Sequencing was done on a sample of blood. All receptors derive from a man aged 80 or over in good health.

For this clonotype: The junction differs from germline at one of its ends, possibly a read error. This chain joins TRBV7-3 and TRBJ2-3; TRBD1 is a possible D gene (6 bases). CDR1 is SGHTA, CDR2 FQGTGA, per germline. The CDR3 spans 15 residues. CDR3 in DNA: TGTGCCGGCAGCAAAGACAGGTCAATCACAGATACGCAGTATTTT. The encoded protein is CAGSKDRSITDTQYF.

The chain links TRBV5-1 to TRBJ2-1; either TRBD1 or TRBD2 may fit D (5 bases each). CDR3 length: 16 residues. Germline CDR1 is SGHRS and CDR2 is YFSETQ. Trimming removed 4 bases from V and 0 bases from J, with 14 bases in between. The CDR3 DNA reads as TGCGCCAGCAGCCCCGGGACCCCTATCTCCTACAATGAGCAGTTCTTC. It translates to CASSPGTPISYNEQFF. Using reference TRBV5-1 and TRBJ2-1 for the parts outside the CDR3, the full variable domain is KAGVTQTPRYLIKTRGQQVTLSCSPISGHRSVSWYQQTPGQGLQFLFEYFSETQRNKGNFPGRFSGRQFSNSRSEMNVSTLELGDSALYLCASSPGTPISYNEQFFGPGTRLTVL.

This sequence joins TRBV6-5 and TRBJ1-4, with D unresolved. From germline, CDR1 is MNHEY and CDR2 SVGAGI. The V and J ends lost 6 bases and 0 bases respectively, with 5 bases between them. CDR3 length: 13 residues. The CDR3 coding sequence is TGTGCCAGCAGAGATGCAACTAATGAAAAACTGTTTTTT. Its translation is CASRDATNEKLFF.

The V and J genes are TRBV5-1 and TRBJ2-1; 8 nucleotides agree with TRBD1. The CDR3 sequence is 17 residues long. CDR1 and CDR2 (germline): SGHRS, YFSETQ. The V and J ends lost 4 bases and 0 bases, in that order; junction bases with no gene match: 9. The CDR3 coding sequence is TGCGCCAGCAGCGCCGGGCAGGGGGCTAGCTCCTACAATGAGCAGTTCTTC. Translation gives CASSAGQGASSYNEQFF.

This chain uses TRBV6-1 with TRBJ1-2; D unclear. V was pared by 6 bases and J by 8 bases, with 13 bases between. The germline V gene encodes CDR1 MNHNS and CDR2 SASEGT. This CDR3 contains 12 residues. CDR3 region: CASRTLLIGYTF. The CDR3 region has the DNA TGTGCCAGCAGGACCCTCCTTATCGGCTACACCTTC.

This chain uses TRBV27 with TRBJ2-1, with D hard to call. The CDR3 length is 14 residues. CDR1 is MNHEY and CDR2 is SMNVEV in the germline V gene (reference sequence). V lost 2 bases and J lost 8, with 13 bases in between. The chain's CDR3 is CASSLGPVSHEQFF. As DNA, the CDR3 is TGTGCCAGCAGTTTAGGGCCAGTTAGTCATGAGCAGTTCTTC.

This clonotype was counted between two and nine times. This chain links TRBV20-1 with TRBJ1-1; D gene uncertain. The CDR3 totals 12 residues. CDR1 is DFQATT and CDR2 is SNEGSKA in the germline V gene (reference sequence). V lost 6 bases to trimming and J lost 0 bases, with 8 bases between them. Here the CDR3 reads CSAPRLNTEAFF. As DNA, the CDR3 is TGCAGTGCCCCTCGGTTGAACACTGAAGCTTTCTTT.

This clonotype was detected a few times. The J gene is TRBJ2-1, the V gene TRBV6-2 or TRBV6-3; TRBD2 matches 7 bases. Per germline, CDR1 MNHEY and CDR2 SVGEGT. The CDR3 contains 12 residues. Trimming removed 2 bases from V and 14 bases from J; junction bases left unmatched: 6. CDR3 loop: CASSYTGGQKFF. DNA of the CDR3: TGTGCCAGCAGTTACACGGGGGGTCAAAAGTTCTTC.

Comment on this clonotype: With a much larger clone just one base away, this may be a read error. The chain couples TRBV27 to TRBJ2-5; D not certain. Germline-derived CDR1 and CDR2 are MNHEY and SMNVEV (reference sequence). CDR3 length: 14 residues. V gave up 5 bases and J gave up 11 bases, with 21 bases separating them. The CDR3 DNA sequence: TGTGCCAGCAGTCCCTCGGGCAGAGACAATGAGCAGTACTTC. This sequence encodes CASSPSGRDNEQYF.

V usage is TRBV20-1 and J usage is TRBJ2-1, with 12 bases that match TRBD2. The germline V gene encodes CDR1 DFQATT and CDR2 SNEGSKA (reference sequence). The length of the CDR3 is 15 residues. V shed 6 bases and J 1 base; nucleotides not matched to a gene: 4. CDR3 DNA sequence: TGCAGTGCAGGCGGACTAGCGGGGTCCTACAATGAGCAGTTCTTC. This gives the protein CSAGGLAGSYNEQFF.

The chain links TRBV28 to TRBJ2-7; 9 bases fit TRBD1. Germline CDR1 reads MDHEN; CDR2 reads SYDVKM. The CDR3 totals 16 residues. After removal of 1 base from V and 0 bases from J, the junction contained 4 bases not matched to a gene. The CDR3: CASSLYGTGSSYEQYF. CDR3 DNA: TGTGCCAGCAGTTTATATGGGACAGGGAGCTCCTACGAGCAGTACTTC.

The chain has TRBV11-2 and TRBJ2-7; D is tentatively TRBD1 or TRBD2 (5 bases each). The V end was cut by 3 bases, the J end by 0 bases, with 12 bases between. The CDR3 has 15 residues. Per the germline V gene, CDR1 is SGHAT and CDR2 is FQNNGV. This CDR3 is CASSFTGTVSYEQYF. CDR3 in DNA: TGTGCCAGCAGCTTTACCGGGACGGTCTCCTACGAGCAGTACTTC.

This clonotype came up a few times. The chain carries TRBV24-1 and TRBJ2-1, with D tentatively TRBD1 or TRBD2 (5 bases each). The germline V gene has CDR1 KGHDR and CDR2 SFDVKD. V gave up 0 bases and J gave up 9 bases, with 17 bases separating them. The CDR3 has 16 amino acids. The CDR3 DNA sequence: TGTGCCACCAGTGATTTGCCCGGGACCGCGAGGGGTGAGCAGTTCTTC. This translates into CATSDLPGTARGEQFF.

The chain recombines TRBV20-1 with TRBJ2-3; 7 bases are shared with TRBD1. Losses at the gene ends were 0 bases for V and 2 bases for J; bases not matched to a gene: 8. This CDR3 is 16 amino acids long. Germline CDR1 is DFQATT and CDR2 is SNEGSKA (reference sequence). The CDR3 loop is CSAREGGHPLTDTQYF. The DNA of the CDR3 is TGCAGTGCTAGAGAAGGGGGCCACCCCCTCACAGATACGCAGTATTTT.

This clonotype has a handful of counts. V is TRBV28 and J is TRBJ2-7; D perhaps matches TRBD2 (7 bases). The germline V gene has CDR1 MDHEN and CDR2 SYDVKM. V was cut by 7 bases and J by 1 base, with 14 bases left in between. The CDR3 spans 14 residues. CDR3 sequence reads: CASIGGGLSYEQYF. The CDR3 DNA sequence: TGTGCCAGCATAGGGGGGGGACTTTCCTACGAGCAGTACTTC.